A single sample gave rise to the 4 T cell receptor beta chains below, sequenced in a study of tumor-infiltrating lymphocytes in primary liver carcinoma (TCRdb year 2017). Blood RNA was extracted from unsorted whole blood using TRIzol reagent, and germline DNA was obtained with the DNeasy Blood & Tissue kit. Sequencing instrument: Illumina HiSeq 2500. TCRbeta-specific cDNA was reverse-transcribed from 500 ng total RNA using a constant-region primer and ProtoScript II reverse transcriptase. Construction of the TCRbeta libraries relied on three nested rounds of multiplex PCR, following a slightly modified ARM-PCR procedure. Each of the first two PCR rounds ran for approximately 11 cycles and used multiplex TRBV1-TRBV30 forward primers together with a Cbeta reverse primer. Using fastp at Q25 and MiXCR, TCRdb reprocessed the public reads and kept productive beta chains. One record per CDR3 amino acid sequence lists the most common genes and DNA. The sample yields about 350,000 distinct CDR3 sequences; less than 70% were counted once. The top ten clonotypes cover about 6% of the sample.

The sequencing sample was made of peripheral blood. The receptors here all came from a man between 35 and 55 years old with primary liver carcinoma and hepatitis B virus infection.

The chain joins TRBV5-4 to TRBJ2-1; 11 bases agree with TRBD1. V shed 6 bases and J 6 bases; nucleotides not matched to a gene: 11. Germline V lookup: CDR1 SGHNT, CDR2 YYREEE (reference sequence). This CDR3 is 16 amino acids long. The CDR3 bases are TGTGCCAGCATGCTTGAGAGGACAGGGGGCTTCAATGAGCAGTTCTTC. The encoded protein is CASMLERTGGFNEQFF.

A remark on this clonotype: One end of the junction fails to match germline, which may point to a read error. The chain carries TRBV6-1 and TRBJ1-1; D uncertain. Germline V lookup: CDR1 MNHNS, CDR2 SASEGT. This CDR3 contains 15 residues. CDR3 bases: TGTGCCAGCAGTCCACGGATAGTCATGAGCACTGAAGCTCTCTTT. Residues: CASSPRIVMSTEALF.

Turning to this clonotype: A much larger clone differs by one base, so this may be a read error. The V and J genes are TRBV4-1 and TRBJ2-1, with 13 positions matching TRBD2. The CDR3 has 22 amino acids. The germline CDR1 and CDR2 sequences are MGHRA and YSYEKL. The CDR3 is CVSSQDEGLAGVLSYDYNEQFF. CDR3 bases: TGCGTCAGCAGCCAAGATGAAGGACTAGCGGGAGTTTTATCCTACGACTACAATGAGCAGTTCTTC.

Comment on this clonotype: A read error is possible here, since a much larger clone lies one base away. The chain recombines TRBV6-1 with TRBJ1-4; no clear D gene. The germline V and J ends were trimmed by 9 bases and 8 bases, with 13 bases remaining between them. This CDR3 has 12 amino acids. CDR1 and CDR2 (germline): MNHNS, SASEGT. The chain's CDR3 is CARRILGEKLFF. In nucleotides, the CDR3 is TGTGCCAGGAGAATACTGGGGGAAAAACTGTTTTTT.